This section outlines one T cell receptor beta chain sequence together with its context. Its cognate antigen is unknown. Purity of each sorted population was above 98%. V shed 3 bases and J 3 bases; nucleotides not matched to a gene: 6. There are 15 residues in the CDR3. Germline V CDR1 and CDR2: SGHTA, FQGNSA. Isolated RNA was reverse transcribed in full, so expressed TCRB transcripts were sequenced. TCRdb keeps only in-frame clones here, not all; method: immunoSEQ multiplex PCR. The profile shows 130,000 to 150,000 clones, approximately 52% of them singletons. The data belong to a study of beta chain features in type 1 diabetes. Study-wide findings and caveats: There was no resolution here of whether HLA type influences TCRB rearrangement.

Sample: Tregs from blood. The chain joins TRBV7-2 to TRBJ2-7; 9 bases map to TRBD1. The source is a man aged 18 to 35 in good health. The CDR3 DNA is TGTGCCAGCAGCTTCGGAACAGGGGGCTACTACGAGCAGTACTTC. Amino acid sequence: CASSFGTGGYYEQYF.